These T cell receptor beta chains were read from a single sample in a study of neurological immune-mediated disorders. TCRdb processed the 5' RACE reads anew with MiXCR; each CDR3 protein has one entry. This repertoire shows tens of thousands of distinct CDR3 sequences, roughly 23% found once; its top ten account for 23%. The material sequenced was PBMCs. Source of these receptors: a woman between 65 and 79 years old in good health. CDR3s include the opening cysteine and the closing phenylalanine or tryptophan. D genes are given only for firm matches. The size entry is marked missing in some rows and otherwise reads once, few, many or a size class.

D gene	V gene	CDR3 length	J gene	clone size	CDR3 DNA	CDR3 protein
.	TRBV4-3	14	TRBJ1-3	many	TGCGCCAGCAGCCAAGATTCACAGGGAAACACCATATATTTT	CASSQDSQGNTIYF
.	TRBV5-1	13	TRBJ2-7	.	TGCGCCAGCAGCTTCTACGACGGGTACGAGCAGTACTTC	CASSFYDGYEQYF
.	TRBV2	13	TRBJ1-2	few	TGTGCCAGCAGCGTAGACCGGAACTATGGCTACACCTTC	CASSVDRNYGYTF
.	TRBV6-6	12	TRBJ1-1	.	TGTGCCAGCAGGACTGGGGCTACTGAAGCTTTCTTT	CASRTGATEAFF
.	TRBV5-5	20	TRBJ2-2	.	.	CASSFYICSAREGNTGELFF
.	TRBV20-1	11	TRBJ2-4	medium-sized	TGCAGTGCTAGAGATCAGACCATTCAGTACTTC	CSARDQTIQYF
.	TRBV20-1	10	TRBJ2-3	many	TGCAGTGCTAGTGGGGAGACGCAGTATTTT	CSASGETQYF
TRBD2	TRBV5-1	16	TRBJ2-3	.	TGCGCCAGCAGCTTCGGACTAGCGGGGGGGCCGGATACGCAGTATTTT	CASSFGLAGGPDTQYF
.	TRBV5-1	15	TRBJ1-4	many	TGCGCCAGCAGCTTGGGAGGCGGTTCTAATGAAAAACTGTTTTTT	CASSLGGGSNEKLFF
TRBD2	TRBV20-1	10	TRBJ2-1	many	TGCAGTGCTGTTAGCGGGAGTCGAATCTTC	CSAVSGSRIF
.	TRBV7-2	14	TRBJ2-1	few	TGTGCCAGCAGCTTAGCCATCTCCTACAATGAGCAGTTCTTC	CASSLAISYNEQFF
.	TRBV5-1	11	TRBJ2-3	many	TGCGCCAGCAGCGAGACAGATACGCAGTATTTT	CASSETDTQYF
.	TRBV30	13	TRBJ1-2	many	TGTGCCTGGAGTTCAGGGGTTGGCTATGGCTACACCTTC	CAWSSGVGYGYTF